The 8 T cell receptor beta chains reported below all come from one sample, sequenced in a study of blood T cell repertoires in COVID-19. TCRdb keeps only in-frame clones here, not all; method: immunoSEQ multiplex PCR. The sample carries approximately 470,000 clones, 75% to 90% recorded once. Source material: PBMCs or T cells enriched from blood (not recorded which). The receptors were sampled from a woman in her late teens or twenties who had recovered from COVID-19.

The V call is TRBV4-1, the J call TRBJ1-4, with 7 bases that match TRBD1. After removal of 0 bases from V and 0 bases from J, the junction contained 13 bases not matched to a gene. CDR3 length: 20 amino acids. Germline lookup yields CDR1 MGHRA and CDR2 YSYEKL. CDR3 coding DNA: TGCGCCAGCAGCCAAGATCGGTACAGGGGCTCCATCTCAACTAATGAAAAACTGTTTTTT. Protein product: CASSQDRYRGSISTNEKLFF.

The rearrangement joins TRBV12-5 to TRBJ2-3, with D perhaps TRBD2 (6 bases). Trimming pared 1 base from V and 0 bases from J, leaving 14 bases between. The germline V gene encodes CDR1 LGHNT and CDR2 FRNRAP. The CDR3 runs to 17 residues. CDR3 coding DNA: TGTGCTAGTGGTTTGGGGTTGGGACTCCGGAGCACAGATACGCAGTATTTT. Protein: CASGLGLGLRSTDTQYF.

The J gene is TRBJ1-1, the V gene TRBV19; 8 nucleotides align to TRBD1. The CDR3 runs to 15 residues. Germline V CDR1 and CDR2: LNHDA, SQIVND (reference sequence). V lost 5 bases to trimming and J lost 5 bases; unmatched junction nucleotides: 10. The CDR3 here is CASSPKQGVVTEAFF. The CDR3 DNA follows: TGTGCCAGTAGTCCGAAACAGGGGGTGGTAACTGAAGCTTTCTTT.

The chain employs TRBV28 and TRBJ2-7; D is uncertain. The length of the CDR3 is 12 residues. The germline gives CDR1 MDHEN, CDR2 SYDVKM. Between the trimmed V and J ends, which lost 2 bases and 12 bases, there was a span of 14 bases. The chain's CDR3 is CASSLHPLLLYF. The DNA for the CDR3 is TGTGCCAGCAGTTTACACCCACTCCTATTGTACTTC. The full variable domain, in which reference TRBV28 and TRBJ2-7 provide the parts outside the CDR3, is DVKVTQSSRYLVKRTGEKVFLECVQDMDHENMFWYRQDPGLGLRLIYFSYDVKMKEKGDIPEGYSVSREKKERFSLILESASTNQTSMYLCASSLHPLLLYFGPGTRLTVT.

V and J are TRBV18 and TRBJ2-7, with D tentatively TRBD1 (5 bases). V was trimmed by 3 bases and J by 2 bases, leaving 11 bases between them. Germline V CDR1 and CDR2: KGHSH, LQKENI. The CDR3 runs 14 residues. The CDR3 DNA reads TGTGCCAGCTCACCCGGGCAGGGCCCCTACGAGCAGTACTTC. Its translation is CASSPGQGPYEQYF.

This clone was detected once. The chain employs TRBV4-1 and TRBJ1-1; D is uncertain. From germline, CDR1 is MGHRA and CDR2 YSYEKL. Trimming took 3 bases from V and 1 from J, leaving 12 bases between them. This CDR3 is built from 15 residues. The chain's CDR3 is CASSQEVTSNTEAFF. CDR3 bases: TGCGCCAGCAGCCAGGAGGTCACCTCGAACACTGAAGCTTTCTTT.

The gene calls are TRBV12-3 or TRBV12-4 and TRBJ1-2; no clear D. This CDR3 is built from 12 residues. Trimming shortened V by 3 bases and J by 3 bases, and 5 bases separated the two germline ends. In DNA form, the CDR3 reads TGTGCCAGCAGTTTTCCGTACTATGGCTACACCTTC. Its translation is CASSFPYYGYTF.

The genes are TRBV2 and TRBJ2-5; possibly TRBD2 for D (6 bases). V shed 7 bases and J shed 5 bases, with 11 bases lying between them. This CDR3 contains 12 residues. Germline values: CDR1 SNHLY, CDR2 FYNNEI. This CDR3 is CASTGTGETQYF. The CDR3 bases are TGTGCCAGCACCGGGACTGGGGAGACCCAGTACTTC.